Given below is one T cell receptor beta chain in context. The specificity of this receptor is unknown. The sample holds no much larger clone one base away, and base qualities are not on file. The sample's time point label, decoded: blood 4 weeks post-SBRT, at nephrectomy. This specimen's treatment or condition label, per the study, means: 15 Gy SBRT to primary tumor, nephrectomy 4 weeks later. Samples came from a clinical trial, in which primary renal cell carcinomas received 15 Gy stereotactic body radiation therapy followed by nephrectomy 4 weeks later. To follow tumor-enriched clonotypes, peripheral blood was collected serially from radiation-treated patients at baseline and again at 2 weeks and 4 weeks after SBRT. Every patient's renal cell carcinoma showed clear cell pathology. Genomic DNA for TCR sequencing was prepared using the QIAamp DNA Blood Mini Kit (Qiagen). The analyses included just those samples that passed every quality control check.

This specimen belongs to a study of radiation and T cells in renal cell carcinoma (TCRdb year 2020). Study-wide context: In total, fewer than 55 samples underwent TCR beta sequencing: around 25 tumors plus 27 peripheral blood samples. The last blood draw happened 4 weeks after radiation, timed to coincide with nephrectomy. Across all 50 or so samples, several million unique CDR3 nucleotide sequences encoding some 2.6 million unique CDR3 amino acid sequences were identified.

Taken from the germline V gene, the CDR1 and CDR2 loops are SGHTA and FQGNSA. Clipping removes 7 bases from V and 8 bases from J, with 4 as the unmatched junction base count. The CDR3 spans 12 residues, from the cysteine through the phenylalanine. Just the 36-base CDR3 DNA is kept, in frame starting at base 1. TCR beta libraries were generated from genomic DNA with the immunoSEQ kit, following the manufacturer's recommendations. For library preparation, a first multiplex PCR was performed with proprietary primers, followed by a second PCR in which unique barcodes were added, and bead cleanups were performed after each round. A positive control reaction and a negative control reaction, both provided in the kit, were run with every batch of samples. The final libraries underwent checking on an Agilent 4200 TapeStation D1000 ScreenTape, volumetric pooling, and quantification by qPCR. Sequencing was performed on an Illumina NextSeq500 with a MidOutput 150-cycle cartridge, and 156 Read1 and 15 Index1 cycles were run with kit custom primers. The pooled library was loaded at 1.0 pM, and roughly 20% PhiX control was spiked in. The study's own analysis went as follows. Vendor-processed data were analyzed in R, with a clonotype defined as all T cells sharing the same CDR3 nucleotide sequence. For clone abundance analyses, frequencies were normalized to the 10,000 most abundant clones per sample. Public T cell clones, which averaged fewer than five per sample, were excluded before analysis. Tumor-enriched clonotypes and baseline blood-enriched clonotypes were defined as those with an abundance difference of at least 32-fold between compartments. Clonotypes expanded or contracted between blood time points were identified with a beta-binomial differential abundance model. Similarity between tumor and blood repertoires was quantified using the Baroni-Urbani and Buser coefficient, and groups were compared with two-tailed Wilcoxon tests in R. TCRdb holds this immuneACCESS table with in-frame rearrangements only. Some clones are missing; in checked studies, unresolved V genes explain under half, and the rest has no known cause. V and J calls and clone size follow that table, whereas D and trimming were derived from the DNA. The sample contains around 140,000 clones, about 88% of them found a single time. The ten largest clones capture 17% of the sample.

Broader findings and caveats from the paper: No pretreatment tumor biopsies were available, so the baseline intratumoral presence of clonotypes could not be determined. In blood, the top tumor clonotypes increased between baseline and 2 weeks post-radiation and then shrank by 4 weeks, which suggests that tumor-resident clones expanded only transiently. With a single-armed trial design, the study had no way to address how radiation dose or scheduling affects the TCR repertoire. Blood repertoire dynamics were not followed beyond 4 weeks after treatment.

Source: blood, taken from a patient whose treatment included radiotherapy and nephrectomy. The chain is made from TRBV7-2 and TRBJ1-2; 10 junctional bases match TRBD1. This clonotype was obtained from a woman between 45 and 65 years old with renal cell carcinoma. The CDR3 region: CASTWDRGGYTF. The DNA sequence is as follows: TGTGCCAGCACCTGGGACAGGGGCGGCTACACCTTC.